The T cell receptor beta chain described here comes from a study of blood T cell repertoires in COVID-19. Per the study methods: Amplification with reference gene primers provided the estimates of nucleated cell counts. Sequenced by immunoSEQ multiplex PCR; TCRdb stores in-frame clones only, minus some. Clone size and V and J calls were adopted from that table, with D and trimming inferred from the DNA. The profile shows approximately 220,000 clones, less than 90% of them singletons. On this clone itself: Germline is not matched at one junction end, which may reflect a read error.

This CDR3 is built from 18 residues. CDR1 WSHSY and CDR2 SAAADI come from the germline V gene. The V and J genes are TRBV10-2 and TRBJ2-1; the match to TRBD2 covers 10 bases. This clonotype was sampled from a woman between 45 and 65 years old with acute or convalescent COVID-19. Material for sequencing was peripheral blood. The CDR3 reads CASGEAVPSGGIYNEQFF. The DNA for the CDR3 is TGCGCCAGCGGTGAGGCGGTTCCTAGCGGGGGTATTTACAATGAGCAGTTCTTC.